This is a list of T cell receptor beta chains from one sample in a study of blood T cell repertoires in COVID-19. Data came from immunoSEQ multiplex PCR; TCRdb stores just in-frame clones and leaves some out. This table holds tens of thousands of clones, around 93% found once. The specimen was peripheral blood. Receptor source: a man in his fifties or sixties with acute or convalescent COVID-19. The CDR3 runs from the conserved cysteine through the conserved F or W. A D gene is named only where the DNA matches it firmly. A clone size is listed for some rows: how often the clone was seen (once, few, many), or a class if it is expanded.

V: TRBV6-4
J: TRBJ2-1
size: -
D: -
DNA: TGTGCCAGCAGTGAAACAGGGATGCGATTCAATGAGCAGTTCTTC
CDR3: CASSETGMRFNEQFF

V: TRBV7-3
J: TRBJ2-1
size: -
D: TRBD2
DNA: TGTGCCAGCAGCTTAGGGCTAGCGGGGACTAATGAGCAGTTCTTC
CDR3: CASSLGLAGTNEQFF

V: TRBV6-6
J: TRBJ2-7
size: -
D: TRBD1
DNA: TGTGCCAGCAGTTACTCGGTACAGGGGGCGGCCTACGAGCAGTACTTC
CDR3: CASSYSVQGAAYEQYF

V: TRBV19
J: TRBJ1-4
size: -
D: TRBD1
DNA: TGTGCCAGTAGTGAAGGGACAGGGTTTGGAAAACTGTTTTTT
CDR3: CASSEGTGFGKLFF

V: TRBV6-4
J: TRBJ2-2
size: -
D: -
DNA: TGTGCCAGCAGTGCTATGAACACCGGGGAGCTGTTTTTT
CDR3: CASSAMNTGELFF

V: TRBV9
J: TRBJ2-3
size: -
D: -
DNA: TGTGCCAGCAGCGCGGACATCTTCACAGATACGCAGTATTTT
CDR3: CASSADIFTDTQYF

V: TRBV5-1
J: TRBJ1-1
size: -
D: TRBD1
DNA: TGCGCCAGCAGCTTGACAGGGGAGAACACTGAAGCTTTCTTT
CDR3: CASSLTGENTEAFF

V: TRBV12-3/TRBV12-4
J: TRBJ2-3
size: -
D: TRBD2
DNA: TGTGCCAGCAGTTTGGGAGGGCCTCGCACGCAGTATTTT
CDR3: CASSLGGPRTQYF

V: TRBV18
J: TRBJ2-7
size: -
D: -
DNA: TGTGCCAGCTCACCTCTTGACAGCTCCTACGAGCAGTACTTC
CDR3: CASSPLDSSYEQYF

V: TRBV18
J: TRBJ2-2
size: -
D: -
DNA: TGTGCCAGCTCACCACAACAGACCCAATACACCGGGGAGCTGTTTTTT
CDR3: CASSPQQTQYTGELFF

V: TRBV7-9
J: TRBJ2-7
size: -
D: -
DNA: TGTGCCAGCAGCTCGGAGGACGAGCAGTACTTC
CDR3: CASSSEDEQYF

V: TRBV2
J: TRBJ1-2
size: few
D: TRBD1
DNA: TGTGCCAGCAGTGGACAGGGGGCGGATGGCTACACCTTC
CDR3: CASSGQGADGYTF

V: TRBV9
J: TRBJ2-7
size: -
D: TRBD1
DNA: TGTGCCAGCAGCGAGAACCCGGGACAGGGACCCTACGAGCAGTACTTC
CDR3: CASSENPGQGPYEQYF

V: TRBV19
J: TRBJ2-2
size: -
D: TRBD2
DNA: TGTGCCAGTACCAGAACTAGCGGGTACTGGGCCGGGGAGCTGTTTTTT
CDR3: CASTRTSGYWAGELFF

V: TRBV18
J: TRBJ2-7
size: -
D: TRBD2
DNA: TGTGCCAGCTCACCGGGAGGGGCGAGCGAGCAGTACTTC
CDR3: CASSPGGASEQYF

V: TRBV7-2
J: TRBJ1-2
size: -
D: -
DNA: TGTGCCAGCAGCTTAGAAACGGGTAGCTACACCTTC
CDR3: CASSLETGSYTF

V: TRBV5-1
J: TRBJ1-2
size: -
D: TRBD1
DNA: TGCGCCAGCAGCCCGGGACAGGGGGCTTCTGGCTACACCTTC
CDR3: CASSPGQGASGYTF

V: TRBV10-3
J: TRBJ2-1
size: -
D: TRBD1
DNA: TGTGCCATCAGTGGAGAGACAGGGGTTCATGAGCAGTTCTTC
CDR3: CAISGETGVHEQFF

V: TRBV9
J: TRBJ2-2
size: -
D: -
DNA: TGTGCCAGCACCAACACAGGGCTTTATAGCACCGGGGAGCTGTTTTTT
CDR3: CASTNTGLYSTGELFF

V: TRBV23-1
J: TRBJ1-2
size: -
D: TRBD1
DNA: TGCGCCAGCAGTCCCTACATGAGGGGGCGTAATGGCTACACCTTC
CDR3: CASSPYMRGRNGYTF

V: TRBV9
J: TRBJ2-7
size: -
D: -
DNA: TGTGCCAGCAGCGAGGGGAAGAGCGAATACTACGAGCAGTACTTC
CDR3: CASSEGKSEYYEQYF

V: TRBV19
J: TRBJ1-1
size: -
D: TRBD1
DNA: TGTGCCAGTAGTGCACGACAGGGGGCTGGGAACACTGAAGCTTTCTTT
CDR3: CASSARQGAGNTEAFF

V: TRBV29-1
J: TRBJ2-1
size: -
D: TRBD2
DNA: TGCAGCGTTGAAGGTCAGGGGGAGAGAACTAGCGGGGCCTACAATGAGCAGTTCTTC
CDR3: CSVEGQGERTSGAYNEQFF

V: TRBV5-1
J: TRBJ2-5
size: once
D: -
DNA: TGCGCCAGCAGCTTAACTGCCGATCTGACCCAGTACTTC
CDR3: CASSLTADLTQYF

V: TRBV30
J: TRBJ2-2
size: -
D: -
DNA: TGTGCCTGGAGATCCTGGGGGGACACCGGGGAGCTGTTTTTT
CDR3: CAWRSWGDTGELFF

V: TRBV11-3
J: TRBJ2-2
size: -
D: TRBD1
DNA: TGTGCCAGCAGCCAACAGGGGCCGACGGCCGGGGAGCTGTTTTTT
CDR3: CASSQQGPTAGELFF

V: TRBV24-1
J: TRBJ2-3
size: -
D: -
DNA: TGTGCCACCAGTGACCCCCGAACAGGAAGCACAGATACGCAGTATTTT
CDR3: CATSDPRTGSTDTQYF

V: TRBV19
J: TRBJ2-3
size: -
D: TRBD2
DNA: TGTGCCAGTAGTCCGGGACTAGCGGGGGGGCAGTGGAAGGCAGATACGCAGTATTTT
CDR3: CASSPGLAGGQWKADTQYF

V: TRBV19
J: TRBJ1-5
size: once
D: TRBD1
DNA: TGTGCCAGTAGGCAACAGGGGAATTTCAATCAGCCCCAGCATTTT
CDR3: CASRQQGNFNQPQHF

V: TRBV11-2
J: TRBJ1-1
size: -
D: -
DNA: TGTGCCAGCAGCTTAGTCCAGGGAGCTTTCTTT
CDR3: CASSLVQGAFF

V: TRBV7-2
J: TRBJ2-1
size: -
D: -
DNA: TGTGCCAGCAGCCCGTGGGGGGGGCGGCCCTTACAGGAGCAGTTCTTC
CDR3: CASSPWGGRPLQEQFF

V: TRBV4-1
J: TRBJ2-7
size: -
D: -
DNA: TGCGCCAGCAGTACAGGGAAGGGATCATACGAGCAGTACTTC
CDR3: CASSTGKGSYEQYF

V: TRBV7-6
J: TRBJ1-2
size: -
D: -
DNA: TGTGCCAGCAGCTTAGTCGCTGGACAGTCCAACTATGGCTACACCTTC
CDR3: CASSLVAGQSNYGYTF

V: TRBV19
J: TRBJ2-1
size: -
D: TRBD2
DNA: TGTGCCAGTAGTATTACCCTAGCGGGGGGGCCTTCCCACAATGAGCAGTTCTTC
CDR3: CASSITLAGGPSHNEQFF

V: TRBV11-2
J: TRBJ1-3
size: -
D: TRBD1
DNA: TGTGCCAGCAGCGAGGACAGGGGAAAGACGGGAAACACCATATATTTT
CDR3: CASSEDRGKTGNTIYF

V: TRBV7-8
J: TRBJ2-7
size: -
D: -
DNA: TGTGCCAGCAGCTTAGGGGGGCAGAGCTCCTACGAGCAGTACTTC
CDR3: CASSLGGQSSYEQYF

V: TRBV18
J: TRBJ1-1
size: -
D: TRBD1
DNA: TGTGCCAGCTCACCACTGGGACAGGGGTTTGAAGCTTTCTTT
CDR3: CASSPLGQGFEAFF

V: TRBV12-3/TRBV12-4
J: TRBJ2-3
size: -
D: -
DNA: TGTGCCAGCAGTGTCCTAGATACGCAGTATTTT
CDR3: CASSVLDTQYF

V: TRBV29-1
J: TRBJ1-1
size: -
D: TRBD1
DNA: TGCAGCGTTGGGTCGGACAGGCTTGAAGCTTTCTTT
CDR3: CSVGSDRLEAFF

V: TRBV2
J: TRBJ2-4
size: -
D: -
DNA: TGTGCCAGCAGGGATGGGGGCCTAAAAAACATTCAGTACTTC
CDR3: CASRDGGLKNIQYF

V: TRBV24-1
J: TRBJ1-2
size: -
D: TRBD1
DNA: TGTGCCACCAGTGAGACACGGACAGGGTCCTTGGACTATGGCTACACCTTC
CDR3: CATSETRTGSLDYGYTF

V: TRBV6-5
J: TRBJ1-3
size: -
D: -
DNA: TGTGCCAGCCTCTCGGGGGCTGGAAACACCATATATTTT
CDR3: CASLSGAGNTIYF

V: TRBV30
J: TRBJ2-2
size: -
D: -
DNA: TGTGCCTGGCGGGGGGCGGCGGGGGCGAACACCGGGGAGCTGTTTTTT
CDR3: CAWRGAAGANTGELFF

V: TRBV10-3
J: TRBJ2-7
size: -
D: -
DNA: TGTGCCATCAGTGAATTAGGAGGCTACGAGCAGTACTTC
CDR3: CAISELGGYEQYF

V: TRBV2
J: TRBJ2-1
size: -
D: -
DNA: TGTGCCAGCAGCGAGGGTCCGTACAATGAGCAGTTCTTC
CDR3: CASSEGPYNEQFF

V: TRBV18
J: TRBJ1-3
size: -
D: -
DNA: TGTGCCAGCTCACCAGGGGCGAACACCATATATTTT
CDR3: CASSPGANTIYF

V: TRBV25-1
J: TRBJ1-3
size: once
D: -
DNA: TGTGCCAGCAGTCGAGGAGGAACAAACACCATATATTTT
CDR3: CASSRGGTNTIYF

V: TRBV9
J: TRBJ2-3
size: -
D: TRBD2
DNA: TGTGCCAGCAGCCGCAGTAGCGGGGAAATAGCAGATACGCAGTATTTT
CDR3: CASSRSSGEIADTQYF

V: TRBV11-2
J: TRBJ1-2
size: -
D: TRBD1
DNA: TGTGCCAGCAGCACAGACAGGGTGAACTATGGCTACACCTTC
CDR3: CASSTDRVNYGYTF

V: TRBV6-5
J: TRBJ1-1
size: -
D: TRBD1
DNA: TGTGCCAGCAGTTGGACAGGGGGCGTCCAAGCTTTCTTT
CDR3: CASSWTGGVQAFF

V: TRBV20-1
J: TRBJ1-5
size: -
D: TRBD1
DNA: TGCAGTGCTAGTTCCTTCCGGGACAGCAGCCGGCGTCAGCCCCAGCATTTT
CDR3: CSASSFRDSSRRQPQHF

V: TRBV4-1
J: TRBJ1-1
size: -
D: TRBD1
DNA: TGCGCCAGCAGCCGGAAGGACAGGGGAACTGAAGCTTTCTTT
CDR3: CASSRKDRGTEAFF

V: TRBV5-8
J: TRBJ2-4
size: -
D: TRBD1
DNA: TGTGCCAGCAGCTTGGTCTCAGGGGGCAAAAACATTCAGTACTTC
CDR3: CASSLVSGGKNIQYF

V: TRBV3-1/TRBV3-2
J: TRBJ2-5
size: -
D: -
DNA: TGTGCCAGCAGCCAAGATGGGGCAGGGAACCAAGAGACCCAGTACTTC
CDR3: CASSQDGAGNQETQYF

V: TRBV19
J: TRBJ1-5
size: few
D: -
DNA: TGTGCCAGCCTAGAATTAGGAATCGGTTCGAAAATGCCCCAGCATTTT
CDR3: CASLELGIGSKMPQHF

V: TRBV6-5
J: TRBJ1-3
size: -
D: -
DNA: TGTGCCAGCAGTTACTCATCTGCGCAGGCGGGAAACACCATATATTTT
CDR3: CASSYSSAQAGNTIYF

V: TRBV7-2
J: TRBJ2-2
size: once
D: TRBD2
DNA: TGTGCCAGCAGCCCTCTCAGCGGGGCTCTCACCGGGGAGCTGTTTTTT
CDR3: CASSPLSGALTGELFF

V: TRBV9
J: TRBJ2-3
size: -
D: TRBD2
DNA: TGTGCCAGCAGCGTAGCTGATAGCGGGGGGGCCACGACGCAGTATTTT
CDR3: CASSVADSGGATTQYF

V: TRBV6-5
J: TRBJ2-7
size: -
D: TRBD2
DNA: TGTGCCAGCAGTAGGCCGGGACTAGCGTTATACGAGCAGTACTTC
CDR3: CASSRPGLALYEQYF